Shown below are 22 T cell receptor beta chains from a single sample sequenced in a study of blood T cell repertoires in COVID-19. Libraries were prepared by immunoSEQ multiplex PCR; TCRdb keeps only in-frame clonotypes and omits some of them. Counted here are more than 50,000 clones, just over 90% occurring once; the ten biggest clones make up less than 2%. Sequencing was performed on peripheral blood. The receptors shown here come from a human donor in a cohort sampled during active COVID-19.

A single count supports this clone. J is TRBJ1-6 and V is TRBV28; TRBD1 aligns across 9 bases. In germline, CDR1 is MDHEN, CDR2 SYDVKM. The ends lost 3 bases at V and 1 base at J; junction bases unmatched: 7. The CDR3 has 18 residues. The DNA of the CDR3 is TGTGCCAGCAGTTTTGACAGGGGGAAAGGTTCCTATAATTCACCCCTCCACTTT. Translating it yields CASSFDRGKGSYNSPLHF.

This chain joins TRBV2 and TRBJ2-7, with 7 nucleotides matching TRBD1. V lost 7 bases, J lost 1 base, and 10 bases stayed unmatched. The CDR3 length is 15 residues. Germline V gives CDR1 SNHLY, CDR2 FYNNEI. The CDR3 DNA is TGTGCCAGCACCCCGGAACCGGGACAGTCCTACGAGCAGTACTTC. Translating it yields CASTPEPGQSYEQYF. Looking up the rest from reference TRBV2 and TRBJ2-7 gives the full variable domain: EPEVTQTPSHQVTQMGQEVILRCVPISNHLYFYWYRQILGQKVEFLVSFYNNEISEKSEIFDDQFSVERPDGSNFTLKIRSTKLEDSAMYFCASTPEPGQSYEQYFGPGTRLTVT.

The rearrangement joins TRBV2 to TRBJ1-1; TRBD1 is a possible D gene (6 bases). V was trimmed by 4 bases and J by 1 base, leaving 7 bases between them. CDR3 length equals 13 residues. The germline V gene has CDR1 SNHLY and CDR2 FYNNEI. The CDR3 loop is CASSGTANTEAFF. The CDR3 DNA reads as TGTGCCAGCAGTGGGACAGCGAACACTGAAGCTTTCTTT.

Regarding this clone: The sample carries other DNA sequences with the same CDR3. The chain combines TRBV28 with TRBJ1-1; 9 bases match TRBD1. Germline V gene lookup returns CDR1 MDHEN and CDR2 SYDVKM. This CDR3 comprises 15 residues. Unmatched junction bases numbered 11, after V lost 11 bases and J lost 1 base. The CDR3 bases are TGTGCCGGGGGCGAATGGGACAGGGCGAACACTGAAGCTTTCTTT. It codes for CAGGEWDRANTEAFF.

J is TRBJ2-3 and V is TRBV7-2, with D possibly TRBD1 on 6 matching bases. V dropped 4 bases and J dropped 10 bases, with 12 bases sitting between them. The CDR3 is 12 residues long. Germline V lookup: CDR1 SGHTA, CDR2 FQGNSA. The CDR3 sequence: CASSSYRASQYF. The CDR3 DNA reads TGTGCCAGCAGCTCTTACAGGGCTTCGCAGTATTTT.

CDR3 sequence: CASSLAPGQGSFSYEQYF. In DNA form, the CDR3 reads TGCGCCAGCAGCTTGGCTCCGGGACAGGGCTCTTTCTCCTACGAGCAGTACTTC. V is TRBV5-1 and J is TRBJ2-7; 9 positions match TRBD1. Germline V gene sequence: CDR1 SGHRS, CDR2 YFSETQ. V lost 0 bases to trimming and J lost 0 bases; unmatched junction nucleotides: 10. This CDR3 has 18 residues.

The V call is TRBV11-2, the J call TRBJ2-1, with TRBD2 identical over 15 bases. The CDR3 has 18 amino acids. V gave up 5 bases and J gave up 4 bases; unmatched junction bases: 9. Germline V gives CDR1 SGHAT, CDR2 FQNNGV. CDR3 residues: CASSPRTSGRAGYNEQFF. CDR3 DNA sequence: TGTGCCAGCAGCCCTCGGACTAGCGGGAGGGCCGGATACAATGAGCAGTTCTTC.

The rearrangement uses TRBV12-5 and TRBJ1-4; TRBD1 agrees at 9 bases. V lost 1 base to trimming and J lost 10 bases; unmatched junction nucleotides: 4. Germline loops: CDR1 LGHNT, CDR2 FRNRAP. The CDR3 extends over 14 amino acids. CDR3 protein: CASGLGQGEGKLFF. The CDR3 bases are TGTGCTAGTGGTTTGGGACAGGGGGAGGGAAAACTGTTTTTT.

The genes are TRBV6-1 and TRBJ2-7; possible D gene TRBD1, 6 bases. With 2 bases removed from V and 5 bases from J, the gap between germline ends came to 16 bases. The CDR3 totals 15 residues. The germline CDR1 and CDR2 sequences are MNHNS and SASEGT. CDR3 in DNA: TGTGCCAGCAGTGAACGGGGCAGGGGCCGGGACGAGCAGTACTTC. Its protein is CASSERGRGRDEQYF.

Only one count was recorded for this clone. V and J are TRBV2 and TRBJ1-4, with D uncertain. The CDR3 contains 12 residues. V dropped 6 bases and J dropped 7 bases, with 9 bases sitting between them. Germline lookup yields CDR1 SNHLY and CDR2 FYNNEI. CDR3 in DNA: TGTGCCAGCAGGGGGAGCGGTGAAAAACTGTTTTTT. This translates into CASRGSGEKLFF. The whole variable domain, remainder taken from reference TRBV2 and TRBJ1-4, is EPEVTQTPSHQVTQMGQEVILRCVPISNHLYFYWYRQILGQKVEFLVSFYNNEISEKSEIFDDQFSVERPDGSNFTLKIRSTKLEDSAMYFCASRGSGEKLFFGSGTQLSVL.

The CDR3 is CASSKGLQETQYF. The CDR3 nucleotides read TGTGCCAGCAGCAAGGGACTTCAAGAGACCCAGTACTTC. The chain has TRBV7-3 and TRBJ2-5, with a weak D call TRBD2 (6 bases). From germline, CDR1 is SGHTA and CDR2 FQGTGA. V lost 5 bases and J 2 bases, leaving 9 bases between the germline ends. The CDR3 has 13 residues.

J is TRBJ2-1 and V is TRBV11-3, with D possibly being TRBD2 (5 bases). Germline V gene sequence: CDR1 SGHNT, CDR2 YENEEA. Trimming took off 5 bases at V and 7 bases at J, with 9 bases between the two ends. The length of the CDR3 is 12 residues. CDR3 in DNA: TGTGCCAGCAGCCTCGGACTTAATGAGCAGTTCTTC. Translation: CASSLGLNEQFF.

The chain links TRBV7-9 to TRBJ2-7; 7 bases align to TRBD2. J gave up 6 bases and V 2 bases, and 7 bases lay outside the gene matches. The CDR3 has 14 residues. From germline, CDR1 is SEHNR and CDR2 FQNEAQ (reference sequence). CDR3 sequence (DNA): TGTGCCAGCAGCTTATTGAGGGAGGGCCTCGAGCAGTACTTC. Amino acids: CASSLLREGLEQYF.

The CDR3 bases are TGCGCCAGCAGCTTACCCCTAGCGGGAGCAGATACGCAGTATTTT. Translation: CASSLPLAGADTQYF. The chain uses TRBV5-1 and TRBJ2-3; 10 bases are shared with TRBD2. The CDR3 runs 15 residues. Germline CDR1 SGHRS, CDR2 YFSETQ. The V gene end was trimmed by 2 bases and the J gene end by 4 bases; junction bases not matched to a gene: 4. Complete variable domain (other parts from reference TRBV5-1 and TRBJ2-3): KAGVTQTPRYLIKTRGQQVTLSCSPISGHRSVSWYQQTPGQGLQFLFEYFSETQRNKGNFPGRFSGRQFSNSRSEMNVSTLELGDSALYLCASSLPLAGADTQYFGPGTRLTVL.

The chain uses TRBV9 and TRBJ1-1; D might be TRBD1 (6 bases). CDR1 is SGDLS and CDR2 is YYNGEE in the germline V gene. With 0 bases removed from V and 1 base from J, the gap between germline ends came to 7 bases. CDR3 length: 14 amino acids. The CDR3: CASSVEQGNTEAFF. The CDR3 nucleotides are TGTGCCAGCAGCGTAGAACAGGGGAACACTGAAGCTTTCTTT.

CDR3 in amino acids: CASSPRRGQRAYEQYF. The CDR3 DNA sequence: TGTGCCAGCAGCCCTCGACGCGGACAGAGGGCCTACGAGCAGTACTTC. The V call is TRBV11-2, the J call TRBJ2-7, with D maybe TRBD1 (6 bases). The CDR3 has 16 amino acids. CDR1 is SGHAT, CDR2 FQNNGV, per germline. Trimming left V 5 bases short and J 2 bases short, with 19 bases between.

As for this clone: The junction departs from the called germline gene at one end, perhaps through a read error. The J gene is TRBJ2-2, the V gene TRBV20-1; D is perhaps TRBD2 (6 bases). Germline CDR1 reads DFQATT; CDR2 reads SNEGSKA (reference sequence). The CDR3 is made up of 15 amino acids. In DNA form, the CDR3 reads TGCAGTGCTAGTTACCCCGGGACTGACACTGGGGAGCTGTTTTTT. It codes for CSASYPGTDTGELFF.

This chain uses TRBV28 with TRBJ2-2; D not certain. Per the germline V gene, CDR1 is MDHEN and CDR2 is SYDVKM. Trimming took 7 bases from V and 6 from J, leaving 12 bases between them. The CDR3 loop spans 13 amino acids. CDR3 residues: CASTSQWSGELFF. In nucleotides, the CDR3 is TGTGCCAGCACGTCACAGTGGTCCGGGGAGCTGTTTTTT.

The V call is TRBV5-1, the J call TRBJ2-1; 12 bases align to TRBD2. The CDR3 spans 16 residues. Losses at the gene ends were 0 bases for V and 8 bases for J; bases not matched to a gene: 6. The germline gives CDR1 SGHRS, CDR2 YFSETQ. CDR3: CASSLATSGSIDEQFF. CDR3 bases: TGCGCCAGCAGCTTGGCGACTAGCGGGAGTATCGATGAGCAGTTCTTC.

The rearrangement uses TRBV4-1 and TRBJ1-2; 8 bases are a match to TRBD1. After removal of 6 bases from V and 4 bases from J, the junction contained 10 bases not matched to a gene. CDR1 is MGHRA, CDR2 YSYEKL, per germline. CDR3 length: 15 residues. For the CDR3, the DNA is TGCGCCAGCAGGTTCAGCACAGGGGGACTCTATGGCTACACCTTC. This codes for CASRFSTGGLYGYTF.

The chain has TRBV28 and TRBJ2-2; 10 bases align to TRBD2. The germline CDR1 and CDR2 sequences are MDHEN and SYDVKM. The CDR3 spans 18 residues. With 1 base clipped from V and 2 bases from J, the junction kept 7 bases outside the gene matches. The CDR3 DNA reads TGTGCCAGCAGTTTATATCGCCTAGCGGGAGTTAACACCGGGGAGCTGTTTTTT. Amino acids: CASSLYRLAGVNTGELFF.

This clone was detected once. Here the CDR3 reads CASSPLAQSEQFF. In DNA form, the CDR3 reads TGCGCCAGCAGCCCACTAGCCCAAAGCGAGCAGTTCTTC. The rearrangement joins TRBV5-1 to TRBJ2-1, with D possibly matching TRBD2 (6 bases). Germline-derived CDR1 and CDR2 are SGHRS and YFSETQ. This CDR3 region has 13 residues. Trimming took 4 bases from V and 10 from J, leaving 15 bases between them.